The 30 T cell receptor beta chains reported below all come from one sample, sequenced in a study of cytomegalovirus exposure and HLA in healthy donors. PCR primers comprised 60 Vbeta and 13 Jbeta primers. The table came from immunoSEQ multiplex PCR; TCRdb's copy has only in-frame clones and leaves some out. The table lists 200,000 to 250,000 clones, approximately 79% of them singletons. The material sequenced was PBMCs. The origin of the receptors is a girl between 2 and 10 years old in good health and CMV-seronegative.

This chain uses TRBV18 with TRBJ2-2, with D perhaps matching TRBD2 (5 bases). CDR1 and CDR2 (germline): KGHSH, LQKENI. The CDR3 extends over 16 amino acids. The V end lost 3 bases, the J end lost 1 base, and 12 bases lay between the germline ends. The CDR3 loop reads CASSPLRGMNTGELFF. The CDR3, as DNA: TGTGCCAGCTCACCCCTTCGAGGGATGAACACCGGGGAGCTGTTTTTT. The whole variable domain, remainder taken from reference TRBV18 and TRBJ2-2, is NAGVMQNPRHLVRRRGQEARLRCSPMKGHSHVYWYRQLPEEGLKFMVYLQKENIIDESGMPKERFSAEFPKEGPSILRIQQVVRGDSAAYFCASSPLRGMNTGELFFGEGSRLTVL.

The chain has TRBV28 and TRBJ1-5, with TRBD1 matching over 11 bases. The CDR3 runs to 15 residues. The V gene's germline CDR1 is MDHEN and CDR2 SYDVKM. The trim removed 10 bases at V and 2 bases at J, leaving 7 bases unmatched. CDR3 in amino acids: CATRTGGRGNQPQHF. The CDR3 DNA reads TGTGCCACCCGGACAGGGGGCCGTGGCAATCAGCCCCAGCATTTT.

This clone was counted once. The chain employs TRBV14 and TRBJ1-1; no reliable D call. Trimming removed 0 bases from V and 6 bases from J, with 8 bases in between. This CDR3 comprises 13 residues. CDR1 and CDR2 (germline): SGHDN, FVKESK. The CDR3 protein is CASSQDRSSEAFF. The CDR3 nucleotides read TGTGCCAGCAGCCAAGATAGGAGTTCTGAAGCTTTCTTT.

The V call is TRBV19, the J call TRBJ2-2, with no clear D. CDR3 length: 17 amino acids. Germline V lookup: CDR1 LNHDA, CDR2 SQIVND (reference sequence). V dropped 6 bases and J dropped 3 bases, with 20 bases sitting between them. CDR3 protein: CASSLQKALKDTGELFF. The CDR3 region has the DNA TGTGCCAGTAGCCTTCAAAAAGCGCTCAAGGACACCGGGGAGCTGTTTTTT.

This sequence joins TRBV5-1 and TRBJ2-5; a possible D gene is TRBD2 (6 bases). The CDR3 is 12 residues long. V dropped 7 bases and J dropped 4 bases, with 11 bases sitting between them. The germline V gene has CDR1 SGHRS and CDR2 YFSETQ. This CDR3 reads CASSGTGETQYF. CDR3 sequence (DNA): TGCGCCAGCTCCGGGACTGGAGAGACCCAGTACTTC.

The J gene is TRBJ1-2, the V gene TRBV11-2; possible D gene TRBD1, 6 bases. The CDR3 spans 17 residues. V lost 0 bases and J lost 1, with 15 bases in between. Germline-derived CDR1 and CDR2 are SGHAT and FQNNGV. The CDR3 nucleotides are TGTGCCAGCAGCTTAGATTTAGGGACACCACTTAACTATGGCTACACCTTC. Encoded protein: CASSLDLGTPLNYGYTF. Filled out from reference TRBV11-2 and TRBJ1-2, the complete variable domain reads EAGVAQSPRYKIIEKRQSVAFWCNPISGHATLYWYQQILGQGPKLLIQFQNNGVVDDSQLPKDRFSAERLKGVDSTLKIQPAKLEDSAVYLCASSLDLGTPLNYGYTFGSGTRLTVV.

The chain employs TRBV5-6 and TRBJ2-7; weak D call: TRBD1 (6 bases). The V end was cut by 4 bases, the J end by 4 bases, with 12 bases between. The CDR3 has 13 amino acids. In germline, CDR1 is SGHDT, CDR2 YYEEEE. CDR3 in DNA: TGTGCCAGCAGCCGGACAGTCGGGTACGAGCAGTACTTC. Its translation: CASSRTVGYEQYF.

The rearrangement links TRBV2 to TRBJ2-3, with 9 bases matching TRBD1. V shed 5 bases and J 4 bases; nucleotides not matched to a gene: 7. Germline V gene lookup returns CDR1 SNHLY and CDR2 FYNNEI. The CDR3 has 15 residues. The DNA of the CDR3 is TGTGCCAGCAGTCCACCGAGACAGGGGGCAGATACGCAGTATTTT. It specifies CASSPPRQGADTQYF.

The chain couples TRBV6-5 to TRBJ2-1; D perhaps matches TRBD1 (5 bases). Trimming pared 6 bases from V and 8 bases from J, leaving 8 bases between. This CDR3 is built from 11 residues. From germline, CDR1 is MNHEY and CDR2 SVGAGI. The CDR3 nucleotides read TGTGCCAGCAGAGACAGTGATGAGCAGTTCTTC. This gives the protein CASRDSDEQFF.

The rearrangement links TRBV15 to TRBJ2-7, with TRBD2 matching over 9 bases. The CDR3 sequence is 15 residues long. The trim removed 1 base at V and 3 bases at J, leaving 4 bases unmatched. The V gene's germline CDR1 is LNHNV and CDR2 YYDKDF (reference sequence). As DNA, the CDR3 is TGTGCCACCAGCAGAGCGTCTAGCGGGATCTACGAGCAGTACTTC. Its translation is CATSRASSGIYEQYF.

The DNA for the CDR3 is TGCAGCGTTGGGACCCAGGGGCACTTCACTGAAGCTTTCTTT. It is translated as CSVGTQGHFTEAFF. This sequence joins TRBV29-1 and TRBJ1-1, with D possibly TRBD1 on 6 matching bases. This CDR3 is built from 14 residues. Deletions cut 4 bases from V and 4 bases from J, with 16 bases between. From germline, CDR1 is SQVTM and CDR2 ANQGSEA.

The chain uses TRBV30 and TRBJ2-1; the match to TRBD2 covers 8 bases. V shed 7 bases and J 8 bases; nucleotides not matched to a gene: 10. The length of the CDR3 is 13 residues. The germline CDR1 and CDR2 sequences are GTSNPN and SVGIG (reference sequence). CDR3: CASGRGGFDEQFF. The CDR3, as DNA: TGTGCCTCAGGCCGGGGGGGTTTCGATGAGCAGTTCTTC.

The chain has TRBV5-6 and TRBJ2-7; D remains ambiguous. V lost 0 bases and J 4 bases, leaving 14 bases between the germline ends. From germline, CDR1 is SGHDT and CDR2 YYEEEE. The CDR3 is 15 residues long. CDR3 region: CASSLARVSGYEQYF. The DNA of the CDR3 is TGTGCCAGCAGCTTGGCACGGGTATCGGGTTACGAGCAGTACTTC.

Here the CDR3 reads CAWSVVGRGNEKLFF. CDR3 bases: TGTGCCTGGAGTGTAGTAGGTAGGGGGAACGAAAAACTGTTTTTT. V is TRBV30 and J is TRBJ1-4, with D maybe TRBD1 (6 bases). This CDR3 region has 15 residues. V was trimmed by 0 bases and J by 8 bases, leaving 16 bases between them. The germline V gene has CDR1 GTSNPN and CDR2 SVGIG (reference sequence).

V gene TRBV19 combines with J gene TRBJ1-2; D unresolved. Germline CDR1 LNHDA, CDR2 SQIVND (reference sequence). This CDR3 has 16 amino acids. V dropped 0 bases and J dropped 2 bases, with 13 bases sitting between them. CDR3 bases: TGTGCCAGTAGTATAGATCTGTCCGGTAGAAACTATGGCTACACCTTC. This translates into CASSIDLSGRNYGYTF.

The chain employs TRBV11-2 and TRBJ2-1; D is perhaps TRBD2 (6 bases). CDR1 is SGHAT and CDR2 is FQNNGV in the germline V gene. The CDR3 is made up of 15 amino acids. V was shortened by 4 bases and J by 3 bases, with 13 bases between the two germline ends. The CDR3 region is CASSYSGIFYNEQFF. CDR3 DNA sequence: TGTGCCAGCAGCTATAGCGGTATCTTCTACAATGAGCAGTTCTTC.

The gene calls are TRBV5-8 and TRBJ2-7; perhaps TRBD1 as D (5 bases). V lost 0 bases to trimming and J lost 4 bases, with 11 bases between them. Germline V gene data show CDR1 as SGHTS and CDR2 as YDEGEE. The CDR3 spans 14 residues. In DNA, the CDR3 is TGTGCCAGCAGCTTGGACAGGAGCAGGTACGAGCAGTACTTC. It codes for CASSLDRSRYEQYF.

The chain carries TRBV27 and TRBJ1-2, with 8 bases aligning to TRBD1. This CDR3 has 16 amino acids. Trimming cost V 5 bases and J 3 bases; bases outside gene matches: 11. The germline gives CDR1 MNHEY, CDR2 SMNVEV (reference sequence). The CDR3, as DNA: TGTGCCAGCAGTCCGGCGACAGGGGAAAAGGACTATGGCTACACCTTC. Translated, it gives CASSPATGEKDYGYTF.

The chain combines TRBV10-3 with TRBJ1-1, with unresolved D. The germline V gene has CDR1 ENHRY and CDR2 SYGVKD. The CDR3 is 14 residues long. Trimming left V 3 bases short and J 5 bases short, with 13 bases between. CDR3: CAISDLSSRTEAFF. CDR3 DNA: TGTGCCATCAGTGACCTTTCCTCTCGGACTGAAGCTTTCTTT.

The CDR3 coding sequence is TGTGCCAGCAGCTCCCGACACGTCTATAATTCACCCCTCCACTTT. Its translation is CASSSRHVYNSPLHF. This chain joins TRBV11-2 and TRBJ1-6; D unclear. This CDR3 spans 15 amino acids. V gave up 4 bases and J gave up 3 bases, with 10 bases separating them. Germline lookup yields CDR1 SGHAT and CDR2 FQNNGV.

The rearrangement links TRBV4-1 to TRBJ2-3, with a tentative D call TRBD2 (6 bases). Germline V gives CDR1 MGHRA, CDR2 YSYEKL. Trimming took off 4 bases at V and 2 bases at J, with 13 bases between the two ends. This CDR3 region has 15 residues. CDR3 region: CASSPGTSHTDTQYF. The CDR3 DNA reads TGCGCCAGCAGCCCAGGCACTAGCCACACAGATACGCAGTATTTT.

The genes are TRBV2 and TRBJ1-5; D is undetermined. The V end was cut by 6 bases, the J end by 5 bases, with 11 bases between. The CDR3 extends over 13 amino acids. Germline loops: CDR1 SNHLY, CDR2 FYNNEI. This CDR3 is CASSAKIDQPQHF. Here the CDR3 DNA reads TGTGCCAGCAGCGCAAAGATAGATCAGCCCCAGCATTTT.

The V gene is TRBV15, the J gene TRBJ2-7; D is possibly TRBD1 (6 bases). Deletions cut 1 base from V and 4 bases from J, with 11 bases between. Germline V gene data show CDR1 as LNHNV and CDR2 as YYDKDF (reference sequence). This CDR3 is built from 14 residues. The CDR3 sequence: CATSRAQGTYEQYF. The CDR3 region has the DNA TGTGCCACCAGCAGAGCACAGGGAACTTACGAGCAGTACTTC.

The chain employs TRBV18 and TRBJ1-3; the D is unclear. In germline, CDR1 is KGHSH, CDR2 LQKENI. The germline V and J ends were trimmed by 2 bases and 8 bases, with 10 bases remaining between them. The length of the CDR3 is 13 residues. DNA of the CDR3: TGTGCCAGCTCACCAGAGGGAAGGGACACCATATATTTT. Its translation: CASSPEGRDTIYF.

This rearrangement joins TRBV4-1 to TRBJ2-1; 8 bases agree with TRBD1. Germline V gives CDR1 MGHRA, CDR2 YSYEKL. The V gene end was trimmed by 4 bases and the J gene end by 1 base; junction bases not matched to a gene: 6. The CDR3 is 16 residues long. The CDR3 DNA is TGCGCCAGCAGCCTCTGGACAGGGACGTCCTACAATGAGCAGTTCTTC. It yields the protein CASSLWTGTSYNEQFF.

The V and J genes are TRBV30 and TRBJ2-1, with a tentative D call TRBD1 (6 bases). The CDR3 is 14 amino acids. V was pared by 4 bases and J by 5 bases, with 15 bases between. Germline assignment: CDR1 GTSNPN and CDR2 SVGIG (reference sequence). CDR3 sequence (DNA): TGTGCCTGGAAGACGGGACACCTACACAATGAGCAGTTCTTC. It yields the protein CAWKTGHLHNEQFF.

V usage is TRBV6-4 and J usage is TRBJ2-1; the D gene is possibly TRBD2 (6 bases). Germline V gives CDR1 MRHNA, CDR2 SNTAGT. V was clipped by 0 bases and J by 7 bases, with 13 bases between them. The CDR3 length is 15 residues. The CDR3 nucleotides read TGTGCCAGCAGTGACTCGATTTACGGGAGAAATGAGCAGTTCTTC. Protein: CASSDSIYGRNEQFF.

V and J are TRBV9 and TRBJ2-5; the D is unclear. The CDR3 is made up of 15 amino acids. Trimming removed 0 bases at V and 5 bases at J, with 14 bases between. Germline values: CDR1 SGDLS, CDR2 YYNGEE. The CDR3 loop reads CASSVGSKPGETQYF. The CDR3 bases are TGTGCCAGCAGCGTAGGTTCCAAGCCGGGTGAGACCCAGTACTTC.

This chain uses TRBV6-5 with TRBJ2-5; a weak D match, TRBD2 (6 bases). The CDR3 totals 12 residues. With 6 bases removed from V and 4 bases from J, the gap between germline ends came to 9 bases. Germline V gene sequence: CDR1 MNHEY, CDR2 SVGAGI. DNA for the CDR3: TGTGCCAGCAGCCAGGGAGGAGAGACCCAGTACTTC. Its protein product is CASSQGGETQYF.

V usage is TRBV5-6 and J usage is TRBJ2-2; tentative D call: TRBD2 (6 bases). This CDR3 has 16 residues. V lost 4 bases, J lost 3 bases, and 16 bases lay in between. In germline, CDR1 is SGHDT, CDR2 YYEEEE. As DNA, the CDR3 is TGTGCCAGCAGCCCACTCGGGACTTGGGACACCGGGGAGCTGTTTTTT. Translating gives CASSPLGTWDTGELFF.